These 7 T cell receptor beta chains originate from one sample sequenced in a study of OX40 agonist ivuxolimab in advanced cancers. TCRdb's table, derived via immunoSEQ multiplex PCR, lists solely in-frame clones and lacks some. There are 40,000 to 60,000 clones in the sample; around 89% occur only once, and around 9.9% lies in the top ten. Sequenced material: CD4+ or CD8+ T cells sorted from blood, taken in a trial of the OX40 agonist ivuxolimab. These TCRs come from an adult with an advanced solid tumor such as melanoma, head and neck, liver or kidney cancer.

This chain uses TRBV6-5 with TRBJ1-3; D remains unclear. V lost 0 bases and J lost 1, with 7 bases in between. CDR3 size: 15 residues. Germline CDR1 reads MNHEY; CDR2 reads SVGAGI. The chain's CDR3 is CASSYSRVSGNTIYF. The CDR3 DNA is TGTGCCAGCAGTTACTCGAGGGTATCTGGAAACACCATATATTTT.

A single count supports this clone. The chain couples TRBV5-6 to TRBJ2-5; D not resolved. V lost 1 base, J lost 2 bases, and 0 bases lay in between. Germline CDR1 and CDR2: SGHDT and YYEEEE. CDR3 length: 11 residues. For the CDR3, the DNA is TGTGCCAGCAGCTTGCAAGAGACCCAGTACTTC. Its translation: CASSLQETQYF.

The rearrangement links TRBV7-2 to TRBJ2-1; 14 nucleotides match TRBD2. This CDR3 spans 16 amino acids. Losses at the gene ends were 5 bases for V and 7 bases for J; bases not matched to a gene: 7. CDR1 is SGHTA and CDR2 is FQGNSA in the germline V gene. As DNA, the CDR3 is TGTGCCAGCAGCGTCAGACTAGCGGGGGGGCCGAATGAGCAGTTCTTC. Amino acid sequence: CASSVRLAGGPNEQFF.

The chain uses TRBV29-1 and TRBJ1-2, with 7 positions matching TRBD1. The CDR3 length is 13 residues. V lost 3 bases and J lost 8; bases outside the gene matches: 9. The germline V gene encodes CDR1 SQVTM and CDR2 ANQGSEA. The CDR3 loop is CSVDPTGVRGYTF. CDR3 nucleotide sequence: TGCAGCGTTGATCCAACAGGGGTAAGGGGCTACACCTTC.

This clone occurred a few times. The V and J genes are TRBV7-9 and TRBJ1-2; no clear D gene. The germline V gene encodes CDR1 SEHNR and CDR2 FQNEAQ (reference sequence). Deletions cut 1 base from V and 5 bases from J, with 8 bases between. This CDR3 is built from 13 residues. CDR3 loop: CASSLGAAYGYTF. CDR3 sequence (DNA): TGTGCCAGCAGCTTAGGGGCGGCTTATGGCTACACCTTC.

The gene calls are TRBV11-2 and TRBJ2-2, with D perhaps TRBD2 (5 bases). Germline V gene sequence: CDR1 SGHAT, CDR2 FQNNGV. The CDR3 sequence is 14 residues long. V dropped 1 base and J dropped 7 bases, with 10 bases sitting between them. This chain's CDR3 is CASSLVGSIGELFF. The CDR3, as DNA: TGTGCCAGCAGCTTAGTTGGGAGTATCGGGGAGCTGTTTTTT.

This rearrangement joins TRBV18 to TRBJ2-7; perhaps TRBD2 as D (5 bases). CDR3 size: 14 residues. CDR1 is KGHSH, CDR2 LQKENI, per germline. Trimming removed 2 bases at V and 1 base at J, with 9 bases between. This CDR3 reads CASSPTRDSYEQYF. CDR3 in DNA: TGTGCCAGCTCACCAACACGGGATTCCTACGAGCAGTACTTC.